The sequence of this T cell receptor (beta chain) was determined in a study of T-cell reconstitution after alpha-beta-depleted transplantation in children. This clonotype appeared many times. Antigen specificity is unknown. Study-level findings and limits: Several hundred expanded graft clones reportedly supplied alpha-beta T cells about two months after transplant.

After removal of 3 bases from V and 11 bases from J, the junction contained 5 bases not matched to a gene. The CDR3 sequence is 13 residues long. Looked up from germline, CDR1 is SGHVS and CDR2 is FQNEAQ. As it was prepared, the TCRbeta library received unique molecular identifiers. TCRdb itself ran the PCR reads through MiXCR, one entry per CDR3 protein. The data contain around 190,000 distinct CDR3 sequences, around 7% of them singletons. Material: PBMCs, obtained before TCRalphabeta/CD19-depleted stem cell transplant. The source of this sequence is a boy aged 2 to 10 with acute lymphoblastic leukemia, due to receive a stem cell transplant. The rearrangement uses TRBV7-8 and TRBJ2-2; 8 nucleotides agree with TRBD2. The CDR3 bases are TGTGCCAGCAGCTTTAGCGGGATGGCCGAGCTGTTTTTT. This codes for CASSFSGMAELFF.